This TCR beta chain was recorded in a study of blood T cell repertoires in COVID-19. Study overall: Acute and convalescent COVID-19 specimens originated in the United States, Italy and Spain. The analysed material was cDNA or gDNA that came from T cells, B-cell-depleted T cells, or PBMCs.

The germline V and J ends were trimmed by 3 bases and 1 base, with 7 bases remaining between them. The CDR3 contains 14 residues. Germline V CDR1 and CDR2: LNHDA, SQIVND (reference sequence). As originally analysed: How many nucleated cells were present was estimated from reference gene primer amplification. The repertoire was sequenced with immunoSEQ multiplex PCR; TCRdb's copy has only in-frame clones and lacks some. The DNA gave D and trimming, while V, J and clone size come from that table. The table records 100,000 or so clones, more than 65% of them present only once. The material sequenced was peripheral blood. V gene TRBV19 combines with J gene TRBJ1-5; no clear D. This clonotype originated in a woman aged 70-85 years with acute or convalescent COVID-19. The CDR3 region is CASSIILSNQPQHF. The CDR3 bases are TGTGCCAGTAGTATTATCTTGAGCAATCAGCCCCAGCATTTT.